This T cell receptor (beta chain) is from a study of OX40 agonist ivuxolimab in advanced cancers. Across the whole study: Patients were dosed with the agonistic anti-OX40 (CD134) antibody ivuxolimab. There were three patients with partial responses, one having hepatocellular carcinoma and two cutaneous melanoma.

Systemic immunosuppression or autoimmune disease history was grounds to exclude patients. Germline CDR1 is SQVTM and CDR2 is ANQGSEA. The CDR3 has 17 amino acids. There are a few counts of this clone. No antigen is known for it. A read error may account for a junction end that differs from germline. Whole-study results and caveats: At 0.1 to 3.0 mg/kg, CD4+ and CD8+ blood T cells expanded clonally by week 6.

Sequencing used immunoSEQ multiplex PCR; TCRdb keeps in-frame clones, though not all of them. The table records some 70,000 clones, approximately 80% of them present only once. Sequencing used CD4+ or CD8+ T cells sorted from blood, obtained in a trial of the OX40 agonist ivuxolimab. The clonotype was recovered from an adult with an advanced solid tumor such as melanoma, head and neck, liver or kidney cancer. The chain combines TRBV29-1 with TRBJ2-2; 7 positions match TRBD2. The CDR3 coding sequence is TGCAGCGTTGCGTCCGGGGGAGGGGTGCTAGAACACCGGGGAGCTGTTTTT. Translated, it gives CSVASGGGVLEHRGAVF.